This T cell receptor (beta chain) comes out of a study of post-analysis software for immune sequencing data. A word on this clonotype: The target antigen is unknown.

Sequencing libraries made from TCR beta cDNA carried unique molecular identifiers. TCRdb redid the calling of the PCR reads with MiXCR, one entry per CDR3 protein. The data hold fewer than 850,000 distinct CDR3 sequences, with about 32% observed a single time. Germline CDR1 DFQATT, CDR2 SNEGSKA (reference sequence). V was cut by 2 bases and J by 5 bases, with 6 bases left in between. The CDR3 runs to 12 residues. Study observations and caveats: Included in a set of several TRBV segments more frequent in patients than controls were TRBV5-6, TRBV5-1 and TRBV20-1.

This TCR came from a girl aged 5-17 years with multiple sclerosis. The chain uses TRBV20-1 and TRBJ1-4, with D uncertain. The sample taken for sequencing was blood. Here the CDR3 DNA reads TGCAGTGCTAGAATGAGGAATGAAAAACTGTTTTTT. This gives the protein CSARMRNEKLFF.